The 30 T cell receptor beta chains below all came from one sample that was sequenced in a study of CXCR3-negative and CXCR3-positive naive CD8 T cells. The libraries of TRB cDNA were prepared using 5' RACE with UMI labels. TCRdb reanalyzed the 5' RACE reads and collapses them to one entry per CDR3 protein, without DNA. The table for this sample gives over 55,000 distinct CDR3 sequences. The specimen was memory CD8+ T cells from blood. The source is a human donor in good health. Some clones in this sample may be carry-over from other donors' samples.

The J gene is TRBJ2-5, the V gene TRBV4-2; TCRdb gives TRBD2 as the D gene, but with no DNA this cannot be confirmed. The CDR3 length is 15 residues. Germline V gives CDR1 LGHNA, CDR2 YNFKEQ. The CDR3 loop reads CASSQERGGQETQYF.

This sequence joins TRBV29-1 and TRBJ2-1; TCRdb lists TRBD1, though no DNA is available to test this call. The germline V gene encodes CDR1 SQVTM and CDR2 ANQGSEA. This CDR3 comprises 14 residues. CDR3 sequence: CSVPGNDYYNEQFF.

This clonotype counts as medium-sized by frequency. This sequence joins TRBV6-2 or TRBV6-3 and TRBJ2-7. The CDR3 consists of 14 residues. CDR1 is MNHEY, CDR2 SVGEGT, per germline. The CDR3 spells CASSYLDSPYEQYF.

The gene calls are TRBV4-1 and TRBJ2-3. Germline V CDR1 and CDR2: MGHRA, YSYEKL. This CDR3 comprises 13 residues. The CDR3 loop is CASSQDSPDTQYF.

The rearrangement links TRBV4-3 to TRBJ2-7. The CDR3 consists of 16 residues. Germline assignment: CDR1 LGHNA and CDR2 YSLEER. The CDR3 loop reads CASSQEWQDLTYEQYF.

This chain links TRBV28 with TRBJ2-1; no DNA is available, so the TRBD2 call from TCRdb remains unchecked. This CDR3 comprises 15 residues. CDR1 MDHEN and CDR2 SYDVKM come from the germline V gene. CDR3 loop: CASTYRRETYNEQFF.

This chain connects TRBV9 to TRBJ2-1; TCRdb's D gene call, TRBD1, goes unchecked for lack of DNA. Germline V gene sequence: CDR1 SGDLS, CDR2 YYNGEE. The CDR3 is 14 amino acids. CDR3 loop: CASSDETGSDEQFF.

This chain links TRBV7-9 with TRBJ2-2; TCRdb names TRBD1, which stays unverified in the absence of DNA. This CDR3 region has 18 residues. Per the germline V gene, CDR1 is SEHNR and CDR2 is FQNEAQ (reference sequence). This CDR3 reads CASSSYGIGGAKTGELFF.

V is TRBV7-9 and J is TRBJ2-1; TCRdb lists TRBD2, though no DNA is available to test this call. The germline gives CDR1 SEHNR, CDR2 FQNEAQ (reference sequence). The length of the CDR3 is 12 residues. The CDR3 loop reads CASSPRLGEQFF. Variable domain in full (rest from reference TRBV7-9 and TRBJ2-1): DTGVSQNPRHKITKRGQNVTFRCDPISEHNRLYWYRQTLGQGPEFLTYFQNEAQLEKSRLLSDRFSAERPKGSFSTLEIQRTEQGDSAMYLCASSPRLGEQFFGPGTRLTVL.

The chain recombines TRBV29-1 with TRBJ2-1; TCRdb's D call of TRBD2 is untestable without DNA. Germline V lookup: CDR1 SQVTM, CDR2 ANQGSEA. The CDR3 totals 14 residues. This CDR3 is CSVALAGASNEQFF.

The CDR3 is CASSAPSEGMAGELFF. The chain is built from TRBV9 and TRBJ2-2; TCRdb's assignment of TRBD2 cannot be checked, as there is no DNA. The germline V gene encodes CDR1 SGDLS and CDR2 YYNGEE. CDR3 length: 16 amino acids.

The chain joins TRBV9 to TRBJ2-2; the TCRdb call, TRBD1, lacks DNA for checking. The CDR3 runs to 14 residues. Germline CDR1 reads SGDLS; CDR2 reads YYNGEE. CDR3 sequence reads: CASDGQGNTGELFF.

This chain connects TRBV6-1 to TRBJ1-5. The CDR3 consists of 14 residues. Germline CDR1 is MNHNS and CDR2 is SASEGT. CDR3 loop: CASSEGGSNQPQHF.

The chain has TRBV29-1 and TRBJ1-5; checking the TCRdb D call of TRBD1 is not possible without DNA. This CDR3 spans 13 amino acids. Germline CDR1 is SQVTM and CDR2 is ANQGSEA. The CDR3 loop reads CSVDSGENQPQHF.

The chain has TRBV20-1 and TRBJ1-1. CDR3 length equals 15 residues. Germline CDR1 is DFQATT and CDR2 is SNEGSKA (reference sequence). This CDR3 is CSAMRLGSGSPEAFF.

V usage is TRBV7-3 and J usage is TRBJ2-1; absent DNA, TCRdb's TRBD2 call cannot be checked. The germline gives CDR1 SGHTA, CDR2 FQGTGA. The CDR3 length is 15 residues. The CDR3 loop is CASSRLAGAQNEQFF.

The chain recombines TRBV6-5 with TRBJ2-7; TCRdb indicates TRBD1, and absent DNA this call remains unverified. The CDR3 totals 15 residues. CDR1 is MNHEY, CDR2 SVGAGI, per germline. This chain's CDR3 is CASSKRGQGAYEQYF.

This chain connects TRBV11-3 to TRBJ2-1; as DNA is missing, the TRBD1 call by TCRdb cannot be tested. Germline V lookup: CDR1 SGHNT, CDR2 YENEEA. The CDR3 is 11 residues long. This CDR3 reads CASSRGDEQFF.

The rearrangement uses TRBV10-3 and TRBJ2-3; TCRdb reports TRBD2, a call that lacks DNA to check it against. Germline loops: CDR1 ENHRY, CDR2 SYGVKD. This CDR3 is built from 15 residues. The CDR3 region is CAISESASGGDTQYF.

The V call is TRBV7-2, the J call TRBJ2-3; TCRdb picks TRBD2, but there is no DNA to check that call. The CDR3 covers 16 residues. CDR1 and CDR2 from the germline V gene are SGHTA and FQGNSA. The CDR3 region is CASSPVAGGVTDTQYF.

The chain has TRBV6-5 and TRBJ2-7. The CDR3 length is 14 residues. Germline V gene data show CDR1 as MNHEY and CDR2 as SVGAGI. The CDR3 sequence: CASSYRVEAYEQYF.

V gene TRBV29-1 combines with J gene TRBJ2-1; as DNA is missing, the TRBD1 call by TCRdb cannot be tested. Germline lookup yields CDR1 SQVTM and CDR2 ANQGSEA. This CDR3 spans 16 amino acids. CDR3 region: CSVEDPDRAAYNEQFF.

V is TRBV14 and J is TRBJ2-7; TCRdb gives TRBD1 as the D gene, but with no DNA this cannot be confirmed. Germline CDR1 SGHDN, CDR2 FVKESK. CDR3 length: 15 amino acids. The CDR3 loop is CASSQSGTGAGEQYF.

V and J are TRBV12-3 or TRBV12-4 and TRBJ2-1; TCRdb designates TRBD2, a call that cannot be tested without DNA. The CDR3 is 15 amino acids. CDR3 loop: CASSLASGGYNEQFF.

The V and J genes are TRBV7-9 and TRBJ2-1. The CDR3 has 15 residues. Germline V lookup: CDR1 SEHNR, CDR2 FQNEAQ (reference sequence). This chain's CDR3 is CASSLSGATYNEQFF. The full variable domain, completed using reference TRBV7-9 and TRBJ2-1, is DTGVSQNPRHKITKRGQNVTFRCDPISEHNRLYWYRQTLGQGPEFLTYFQNEAQLEKSRLLSDRFSAERPKGSFSTLEIQRTEQGDSAMYLCASSLSGATYNEQFFGPGTRLTVL.

Its frequency marks this clonotype as medium-sized (0.01 to 0.1%). The chain uses TRBV6-4 and TRBJ2-3; there is no DNA to check the TCRdb D call of TRBD2. Per the germline V gene, CDR1 is MRHNA and CDR2 is SNTAGT. CDR3 length: 14 amino acids. CDR3 amino acids: CASSDGGGTDTQYF.

The chain's CDR3 is CASSQDMRGASYNEQFF. The chain carries TRBV4-2 and TRBJ2-1; TCRdb selects TRBD1, and the lack of DNA leaves this call unchecked. The CDR3 contains 17 residues. CDR1 and CDR2 from the germline V gene are LGHNA and YNFKEQ.

CDR3 in amino acids: CSVEGTRETQYF. This chain links TRBV29-1 with TRBJ2-5; TCRdb gives TRBD1 as the D gene, but with no DNA this cannot be confirmed. The length of the CDR3 is 12 residues. From germline, CDR1 is SQVTM and CDR2 ANQGSEA.

The J gene is TRBJ1-1, the V gene TRBV7-9. The germline V gene encodes CDR1 SEHNR and CDR2 FQNEAQ (reference sequence). This CDR3 spans 11 amino acids. CDR3 region: CASSLEAEAFF.

V and J are TRBV6-5 and TRBJ1-1; TCRdb's D call, TRBD1, is unchecked because there is no DNA. Germline assignment: CDR1 MNHEY and CDR2 SVGAGI. The CDR3 contains 15 residues. The CDR3 sequence is CASSMGQGSSTEAFF.